This entry lists 3 T cell receptor beta chains sequenced from one sample in a study of tumor-infiltrating lymphocytes in localized non-small cell lung cancer. Some clones are missing from TCRdb's copy, which holds only in-frame ones; the method was immunoSEQ multiplex PCR. The sample consists of some 14,000 clones, roughly 70% of them appearing once. Specimen: lung tumor tissue. The receptors stem from a human donor with non-small cell lung cancer.

The sample holds a few counts of this clone. J is TRBJ1-4 and V is TRBV2; D gene unclear. Trimming left V 10 bases short and J 5 bases short, with 14 bases between. The CDR3 runs to 13 residues. The germline V gene has CDR1 SNHLY and CDR2 FYNNEI. CDR3 bases: TGTGCCAAGAGGACTGGGCCGAATGAAAAACTGTTTTTT. Protein: CAKRTGPNEKLFF.

The sample holds one count of this clone. CDR3 in DNA: TGTGCCAGCAGCTGGAGGACAGCCTATGGCTACACCTTC. Translating gives CASSWRTAYGYTF. The chain couples TRBV11-2 to TRBJ1-2; D is perhaps TRBD1 (6 bases). CDR1 is SGHAT, CDR2 FQNNGV, per germline. Trimming cost V 4 bases and J 4 bases, with 10 bases left between them. There are 13 residues in the CDR3.

This clone appeared a few times. This sequence joins TRBV7-8 and TRBJ1-1; D ambiguous. The CDR3 consists of 13 residues. CDR1 is SGHVS and CDR2 is FQNEAQ in the germline V gene. Trimming took off 0 bases at V and 7 bases at J, with 9 bases between the two ends. Written as DNA, the CDR3 is TGTGCCAGCAGCTTAGCGCATCTGGGTGAAGCTTTCTTT. It is translated as CASSLAHLGEAFF.